Below are 11 T cell receptor beta chains sequenced from a single sample in a study of blood T cell repertoires in COVID-19. The assay was immunoSEQ multiplex PCR, and TCRdb's table has in-frame clones only and misses some. The data contain some 490,000 clones, roughly 88% of them singletons. Sequences were obtained from peripheral blood. These receptors were taken from a human donor in a cohort sampled during active COVID-19.

This clone was detected only once. The chain combines TRBV19 with TRBJ1-1; no clear D gene. The germline gives CDR1 LNHDA, CDR2 SQIVND (reference sequence). The CDR3 consists of 12 residues. Trimming took 4 bases from V and 6 from J, leaving 9 bases between them. The CDR3 DNA follows: TGTGCCAGTAGTACCCGCCGGGCTGAAGCTTTCTTT. Protein: CASSTRRAEAFF.

This chain connects TRBV30 to TRBJ2-2, with D unresolved. V lost 0 bases and J lost 4, with 9 bases in between. Germline V lookup: CDR1 GTSNPN, CDR2 SVGIG (reference sequence). This CDR3 comprises 14 residues. CDR3 sequence (DNA): TGTGCCTGGAGTGTCGCAGGCTCCACCGGGGAGCTGTTTTTT. It encodes CAWSVAGSTGELFF. The full variable domain, completed using reference TRBV30 and TRBJ2-2, is SQTIHQWPATLVQPVGSPLSLECTVEGTSNPNLYWYRQAAGRGLQLLFYSVGIGQISSEVPQNLSASRPQDRQFILSSKKLLLSDSGFYLCAWSVAGSTGELFFGEGSRLTVL.

As to this clone: This sample also contains other DNA sequences that code for the same CDR3. The rearrangement links TRBV6-1 to TRBJ1-1; possibly TRBD1 for D (5 bases). The CDR3 contains 14 residues. The ends were cut back, 2 bases at V and 1 base at J, with 8 bases in the middle. Germline V gene lookup returns CDR1 MNHNS and CDR2 SASEGT. CDR3 region: CASSERGRNTEAFF. DNA for the CDR3: TGTGCCAGCAGTGAACGGGGGAGGAACACTGAAGCTTTCTTT.

The chain has TRBV7-2 and TRBJ1-2; unclear D gene. The CDR3 runs to 12 residues. With 10 bases removed from V and 0 bases from J, the gap between germline ends came to 9 bases. The germline CDR1 and CDR2 sequences are SGHTA and FQGNSA. CDR3 in DNA: TGTGCCATCCACAGAGCTAACTATGGCTACACCTTC. It yields the protein CAIHRANYGYTF.

As regards this clone: Additional DNA sequences in this sample encode the identical CDR3. The chain links TRBV3-1 (or the pseudogene TRBV3-2) to TRBJ1-1; D is possibly TRBD1 (6 bases). Trimming left V 3 bases short and J 1 base short, with 9 bases between. Per germline, CDR1 LGHDT and CDR2 YNNKEL (reference sequence). CDR3 size: 14 residues. In DNA form, the CDR3 reads TGTGCCAGCAGCCAGTTGGACAGGAACACTGAAGCTTTCTTT. Protein sequence: CASSQLDRNTEAFF.

In this sample, this clone turned up once. V gene TRBV9 combines with J gene TRBJ1-5; D remains ambiguous. The germline V gene encodes CDR1 SGDLS and CDR2 YYNGEE. This CDR3 is 17 amino acids long. With 0 bases removed from V and 6 bases from J, the gap between germline ends came to 19 bases. The chain's CDR3 is CASSVEGPGKEGQPQHF. The DNA of the CDR3 is TGTGCCAGCAGCGTAGAAGGTCCAGGTAAGGAGGGTCAGCCCCAGCATTTT.

V gene TRBV7-6 combines with J gene TRBJ2-6; D may be TRBD1 (6 bases). This CDR3 is 18 amino acids long. V lost 5 bases and J 0 bases, leaving 17 bases between the germline ends. Per the germline V gene, CDR1 is SGHVS and CDR2 is FNYEAQ. The CDR3 loop is CASSPLDRSHSGANVLTF. The CDR3 region has the DNA TGTGCCAGCAGCCCCTTAGACAGGAGCCACTCTGGGGCCAACGTCCTGACTTTC.

The gene calls are TRBV6-9 and TRBJ2-7, with 7 positions matching TRBD2. The CDR3 runs to 14 residues. Germline CDR1 MNHGY, CDR2 SVAAGI. With V trimmed by 0 bases and J by 7 bases, 6 bases remained unmatched. CDR3 nucleotides: TGTGCCAGCAGTTATTCGGAGCGGGAAGGAGAGCAGTACTTC. This sequence encodes CASSYSEREGEQYF.

In its sample, this clone was seen once. The rearrangement uses TRBV18 and TRBJ2-2, with 8 bases matching TRBD2. The CDR3 is 16 amino acids. The V segment lost 3 bases and the J segment 0 bases; nucleotides outside the gene matches: 3. From germline, CDR1 is KGHSH and CDR2 LQKENI. The CDR3 DNA sequence: TGTGCCAGCTCACCGGGACTAGTCTCGAACACCGGGGAGCTGTTTTTT. It codes for CASSPGLVSNTGELFF. The full variable domain, in which reference TRBV18 and TRBJ2-2 provide the parts outside the CDR3, is NAGVMQNPRHLVRRRGQEARLRCSPMKGHSHVYWYRQLPEEGLKFMVYLQKENIIDESGMPKERFSAEFPKEGPSILRIQQVVRGDSAAYFCASSPGLVSNTGELFFGEGSRLTVL.

V is TRBV5-1 and J is TRBJ2-6; TRBD2 aligns across 12 bases. J gave up 4 bases and V 0 bases, and 8 bases lay outside the gene matches. The CDR3 consists of 19 residues. Germline CDR1 is SGHRS and CDR2 is YFSETQ. CDR3 sequence (DNA): TGCGCCAGCAGCTTGGCCGCTAGCGGGAGGGCAGGAGGGGCCAACGTCCTGACTTTC. Protein: CASSLAASGRAGGANVLTF.

The chain recombines TRBV2 with TRBJ2-1, with 7 bases aligning to TRBD2. The J segment lost 0 bases and the V segment lost 3 bases, leaving 11 bases of the junction unmatched. In germline, CDR1 is SNHLY, CDR2 FYNNEI. The CDR3 covers 18 residues. The CDR3 region is CASSDDSGRGSSYNEQFF. The CDR3 nucleotides read TGTGCCAGCAGTGACGATTCGGGGCGGGGGAGCTCCTACAATGAGCAGTTCTTC.